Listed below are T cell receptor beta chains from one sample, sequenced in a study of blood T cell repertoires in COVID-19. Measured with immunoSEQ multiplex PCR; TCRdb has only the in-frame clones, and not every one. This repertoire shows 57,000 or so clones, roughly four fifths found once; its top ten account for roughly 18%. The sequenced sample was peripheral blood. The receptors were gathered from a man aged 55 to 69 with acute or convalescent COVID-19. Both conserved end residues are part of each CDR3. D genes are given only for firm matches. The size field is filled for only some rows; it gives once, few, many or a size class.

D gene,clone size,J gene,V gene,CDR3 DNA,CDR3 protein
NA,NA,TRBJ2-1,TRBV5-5,TGTGCCAGCAGCCCCTTTGCGTTTCTCAATGAGCAGTTCTTC,CASSPFAFLNEQFF
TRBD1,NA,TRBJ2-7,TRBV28,TGTGCCAGCAGCCCCCAAAGACAGGGGGCATACGAGCAGTACTTC,CASSPQRQGAYEQYF
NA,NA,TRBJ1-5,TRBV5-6,TGTGCCAGCAGCTTGGATCCCGATCAGCCCCAGCATTTT,CASSLDPDQPQHF
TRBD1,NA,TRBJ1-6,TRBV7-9,TGTGCCAGCAGCGGGGGCGGGACAGACAATTCACCCCTCCACTTT,CASSGGGTDNSPLHF
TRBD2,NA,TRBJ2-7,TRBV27,TGTGCCAGCTCCGCCCTTCCCGGCACTAGCGGGGCCTCCTACGAGCAGTACTTC,CASSALPGTSGASYEQYF
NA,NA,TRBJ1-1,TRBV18,TGTGCCAGTCGACTCGGCCTGAACACTGAAGCTTTCTTT,CASRLGLNTEAFF
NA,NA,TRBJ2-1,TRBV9,TGTGCCAGCAGCGTAGAGGCAGGGCGGCGTGAGCAGTTCTTC,CASSVEAGRREQFF
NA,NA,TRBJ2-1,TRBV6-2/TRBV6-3,TGTGCCAGCAGTAGCCTACCCCCCTACAATGAGCAGTTCTTC,CASSSLPPYNEQFF
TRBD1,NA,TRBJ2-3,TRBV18,TGTGCCAGCTCCCCGACAGGGAGTACAGATACGCAGTATTTT,CASSPTGSTDTQYF
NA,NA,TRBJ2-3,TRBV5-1,TGCGCCAGCAGCTTCTCGGGGAAAGACACAGATACGCAGTATTTT,CASSFSGKDTDTQYF
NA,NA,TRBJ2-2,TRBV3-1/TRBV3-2,TGTGCCAGCAGGCCCACCGGAGGAGTGGCCACCGGGGAGCTGTTTTTT,CASRPTGGVATGELFF
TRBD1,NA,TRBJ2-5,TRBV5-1,TGCGCCAGCAGCTTGAGACAGGGGAGCTTGGGAGAGACCCAGTACTTC,CASSLRQGSLGETQYF
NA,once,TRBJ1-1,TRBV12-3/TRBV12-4,TGTGCCAGCAGTTTCATAGAGAACACTGAAGCTTTCTTT,CASSFIENTEAFF
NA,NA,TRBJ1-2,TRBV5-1,TGCGCCAGCAGGGACACTAACTATGGCTACACCTTC,CASRDTNYGYTF
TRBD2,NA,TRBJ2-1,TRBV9,TGTGCCAGCAGCGATTCCACTAGCGGTTCTGAGCAGTTCTTC,CASSDSTSGSEQFF
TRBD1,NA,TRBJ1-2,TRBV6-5,TGTGCCAGCAGTAGACAGGGGGGACATGGCTACACCTTC,CASSRQGGHGYTF
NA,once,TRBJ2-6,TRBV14,TGTGCCAGCAGCCAAGACAGGGGATATTGGGGGGCCAACGTCCTGACTTTC,CASSQDRGYWGANVLTF
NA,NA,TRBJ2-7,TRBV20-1,TGCAGTGCTACCGAGGGTTACGAGCAGTACTTC,CSATEGYEQYF
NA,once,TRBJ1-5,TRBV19,TGTGCCAGTAGTATCCAGTTTGTTAGCAATCAGCCCCAGCATTTT,CASSIQFVSNQPQHF
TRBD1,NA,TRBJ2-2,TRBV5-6,TGTGCCAGCAGCCTGGACAGGTTTGGCGGGGAGCTGTTTTTT,CASSLDRFGGELFF